This TCR beta chain was observed in a study of neoadjuvant anti-PD-1 for oral cavity cancer (dated by TCRdb to the early 2020s). For context, the study as a whole: Patients mostly received three to four biweekly doses of nivolumab at 3 mg/kg before curative-intent surgical resection. For patients who did not progress, a fourth nivolumab dose was given around day 43, followed by definitive surgical resection on days 50-56. Under RECIST 1.1, patients with complete response, partial response or stable disease were classed as responders, and patients with progression were classed as non-responders. The parent correlative cohort included some 13 patients, with an approximately 34% response rate.

Sample time point, as interpreted from the label and publication: before neoadjuvant nivolumab. Patients had been newly diagnosed with stage II-IVA oral cavity squamous cell carcinoma, and no prior systemic or radiation treatment had been given to the patients. The cohort consisted of patients with HPV-negative, locally advanced oral cavity squamous cell carcinoma. Peripheral blood mononuclear cells were analyzed directly, without maintenance or expansion in culture. Samples were obtained from a longitudinal correlative study of a single-arm phase II trial of neoadjuvant nivolumab in oral cavity squamous cell carcinoma. Subject-matched pre- and post-treatment PBMCs and tumors from three responders and three non-responders underwent genomic DNA-based TCRbeta sequencing. Peripheral blood mononuclear cells were collected before nivolumab treatment and again after treatment, at the time of surgery. The Maxwell RSC DNA from Cells kit was used to extract genomic DNA from PBMCs.

Worth noting for this clone: The antigen it recognizes is unknown. Base-call qualities are not available, and no considerably larger clone is one nucleotide away.

For deep sequencing of PBMC libraries, mostly 450 to 600 ng of input genomic DNA was used, and six replicates were run per sample. The immunoSEQ hsTCRbeta kit was used to prepare TCRbeta libraries, following the manufacturer's instructions. Sequencing of the completed libraries took place using an Illumina NovaSeq 6000 S4 flow cell after they had been pooled to about 3 nM. The original pipeline was this. The immunoSEQ Analyzer was used for raw data preprocessing and quality control. The analysis was limited to productive rearrangements, and each clonotype was defined by a unique CDR3 amino acid sequence. Using the R package tcR, the researchers computed the Gini-Simpson index as their estimate of repertoire clonality. Gini indices were compared with Student's t test, and associations with tumor size change were assessed by Pearson correlation. The clones in this table, taken by TCRdb from immuneACCESS, are in-frame only. Not every clone is retained; where verified, under half of the shortfall comes from an unresolved V gene, and the cause of the rest is unknown. V, J and clone size are taken as reported in that table, and D and trimming were inferred from the DNA itself. The sample table lists fewer than 20,000 clones, around 72% of them with a count of one. In total, the top ten clones hold under 3% of the sample.

What the authors observed across the whole study: After neoadjuvant nivolumab, significantly higher T cell clonality (Gini index) was found within PBMCs in non-responders than in responders. The TCR analyses had only a few patients in each response group, and the authors called for validation in larger cohorts. Higher pretreatment blood TCRbeta clonality and lower post-treatment tumor TCRbeta clonality were correlated with higher pretreatment blood Treg/Th17 ratios.

The CDR3, cysteine through phenylalanine, is 15 amino acids long. Only CDR3 DNA remains: 45 bases, in frame from the first base. CDR1 and CDR2 were assigned from the germline V gene as MDHEN and SYDVKM. Germline trimming amounts to 2 bases on V and 3 bases on J, with 6 as the count of junction bases outside the gene matches. The V and J segments used are TRBV28 and TRBJ2-7, and 8 junctional nucleotides match TRBD1. This sequence originates from a person aged 35 to 85 with oral cavity squamous cell carcinoma. The source was PBMCs, collected before nivolumab (anti-PD-1) treatment. The sequence in DNA is TGTGCCAGCAGTTTACCCCCAGGGGGCTTCTACGAGCAGTACTTC. This gives the protein CASSLPPGGFYEQYF.